The 2 T cell receptor beta chains listed next were all sequenced from one sample in a study of T cell responses to AZD1222 COVID-19 vaccine. Profiling relied on immunoSEQ multiplex PCR, and the TCRdb table lists in-frame clones only, not all of them. The sample consists of roughly 83,000 clones, about 82% of them appearing once. Sample: peripheral blood, taken on day 0 of AZD1222 vaccination. The receptors were sampled from an adult in good health.

The V and J genes are TRBV24-1 and TRBJ1-2, with TRBD1 matching 7 bases. There are 16 residues in the CDR3. Germline assignment: CDR1 KGHDR and CDR2 SFDVKD. The junction had 9 bases not matched to a gene; V was cut back by 5 bases and J by 1 base. The CDR3 DNA sequence: TGTGCCACCAGTGGCGGGACGGGACAGTTTAACTATGGCTACACCTTC. Its protein product is CATSGGTGQFNYGYTF.

This chain uses TRBV6-4 with TRBJ2-5; D not certain. The CDR3 totals 13 residues. With 5 bases removed from V and 4 bases from J, the gap between germline ends came to 11 bases. CDR1 and CDR2 (germline): MRHNA, SNTAGT. In nucleotides, the CDR3 is TGTGCCAGCAGTCTGGACGGTGGAGAGACCCAGTACTTC. It is translated as CASSLDGGETQYF.